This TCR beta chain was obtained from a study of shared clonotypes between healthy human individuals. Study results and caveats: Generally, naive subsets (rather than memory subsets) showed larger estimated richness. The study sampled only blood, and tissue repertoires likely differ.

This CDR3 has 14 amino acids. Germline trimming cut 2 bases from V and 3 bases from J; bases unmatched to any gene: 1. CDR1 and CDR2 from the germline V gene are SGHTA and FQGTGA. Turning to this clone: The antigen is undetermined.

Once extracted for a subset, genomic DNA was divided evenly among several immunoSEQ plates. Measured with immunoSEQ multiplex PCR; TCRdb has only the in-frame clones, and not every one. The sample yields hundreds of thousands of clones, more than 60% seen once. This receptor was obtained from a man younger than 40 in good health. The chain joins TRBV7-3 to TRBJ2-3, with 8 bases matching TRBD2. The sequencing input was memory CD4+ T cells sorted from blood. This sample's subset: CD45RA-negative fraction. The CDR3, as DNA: TGTGCCAGCAGCTTAGCGGGAGGTACAGATACGCAGTATTTT. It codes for CASSLAGGTDTQYF.